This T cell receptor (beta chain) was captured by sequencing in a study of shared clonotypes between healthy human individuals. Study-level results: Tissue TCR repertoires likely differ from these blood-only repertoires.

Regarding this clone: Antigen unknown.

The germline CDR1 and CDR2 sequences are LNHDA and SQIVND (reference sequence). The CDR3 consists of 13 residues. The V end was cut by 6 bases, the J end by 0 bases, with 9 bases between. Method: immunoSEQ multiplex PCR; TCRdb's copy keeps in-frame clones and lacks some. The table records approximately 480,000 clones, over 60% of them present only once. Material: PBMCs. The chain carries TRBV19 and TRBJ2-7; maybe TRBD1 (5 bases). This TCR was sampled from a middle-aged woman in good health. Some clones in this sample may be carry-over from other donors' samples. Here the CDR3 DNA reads TGTGCCAGTAGGAAGACAGACTCCTACGAGCAGTACTTC. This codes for CASRKTDSYEQYF.